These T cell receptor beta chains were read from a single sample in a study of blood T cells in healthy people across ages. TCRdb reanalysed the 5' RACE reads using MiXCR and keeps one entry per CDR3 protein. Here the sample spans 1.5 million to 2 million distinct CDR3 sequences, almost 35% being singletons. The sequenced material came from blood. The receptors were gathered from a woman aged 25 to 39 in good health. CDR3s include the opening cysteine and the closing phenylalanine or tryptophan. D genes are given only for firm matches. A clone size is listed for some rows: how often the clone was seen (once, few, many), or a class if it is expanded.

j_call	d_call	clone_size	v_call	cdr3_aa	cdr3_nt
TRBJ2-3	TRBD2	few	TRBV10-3	CAISDPRIAGGTDTQYF	TGTGCCATCAGTGACCCGCGGATAGCGGGGGGCACAGATACGCAGTATTTT
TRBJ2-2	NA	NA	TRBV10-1	CASSERPTRGPNTGELFF	TGCGCCAGCAGTGAGAGGCCGACCCGGGGGCCGAACACCGGGGAGCTGTTTTTT
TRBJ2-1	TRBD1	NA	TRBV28	CASSLSGQRRNEQFF	TGTGCCAGCAGTTTATCGGGACAGAGGAGGAATGAGCAGTTCTTC
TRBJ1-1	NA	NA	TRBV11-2	CASPAGLMNTEAFF	TGTGCCAGCCCGGCGGGGCTTATGAACACTGAAGCTTTCTTT
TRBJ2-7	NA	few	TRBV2	CASSALRSSYEQYF	TGTGCCAGCAGTGCCTTACGGAGTTCCTACGAGCAGTACTTC
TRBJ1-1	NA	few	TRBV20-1	CSALYRVGTEAFF	TGCAGTGCTCTATACAGGGTAGGAACTGAAGCTTTCTTT
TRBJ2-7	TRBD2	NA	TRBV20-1	CSARASAGGPREQYF	TGCAGTGCTAGAGCCTCAGCGGGAGGCCCCCGCGAGCAGTACTTC
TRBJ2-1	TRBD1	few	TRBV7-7	CASSDGTGLTHEQFF	TGTGCCAGCAGCGACGGGACAGGGTTGACGCATGAGCAGTTCTTC
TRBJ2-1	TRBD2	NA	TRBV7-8	CASSLDSREAGEQFF	TGTGCCAGCAGCTTAGATTCCCGGGAGGCTGGTGAGCAGTTCTTC
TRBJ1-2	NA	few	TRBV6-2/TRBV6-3	CASRRTSYGYTF	TGTGCCAGCAGGCGGACGAGCTATGGCTACACCTTC
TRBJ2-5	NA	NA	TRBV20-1	CSVRSGDGGDHEAQYF	TGCAGTGTCCGATCAGGGGATGGGGGCGACCATGAGGCTCAGTACTTC
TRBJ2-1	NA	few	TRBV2	CASSEAQGGMTGQFF	TGTGCCAGCAGTGAAGCACAGGGAGGGATGACGGGGCAGTTCTTC
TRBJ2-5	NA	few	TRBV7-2	CASSSERRETQYF	TGTGCCAGCAGCTCTGAGCGCCGGGAGACCCAGTACTTC
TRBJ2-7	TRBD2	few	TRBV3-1	CASGGTSGPYEQYF	TGTGCCAGCGGAGGGACTAGCGGACCCTACGAGCAGTACTTC
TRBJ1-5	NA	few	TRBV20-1	CSARDRRGGLGPQHF	TGCAGTGCTAGAGATCGCAGGGGTGGGCTGGGGCCCCAGCATTTT
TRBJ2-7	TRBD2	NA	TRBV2	CASSEVRGSLYEQYF	TGTGCCAGCAGTGAGGTGCGCGGGAGCTTGTACGAGCAGTACTTC
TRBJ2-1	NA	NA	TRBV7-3	CASSLGSGLGSSRNNEQFF	TGTGCCAGCAGCTTAGGATCGGGGCTCGGGTCTAGCCGAAACAATGAGCAGTTCTTC
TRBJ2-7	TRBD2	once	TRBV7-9	CASSPGLAGTLFEQYF	TGTGCCAGCAGCCCCGGACTAGCGGGGACTCTTTTCGAGCAGTACTTC
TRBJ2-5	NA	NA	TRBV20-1	CSARGFGVETQYF	TGCAGTGCTAGGGGCTTTGGGGTGGAGACCCAGTACTTC
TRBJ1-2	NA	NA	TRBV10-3	CAIRPGTAPGYTF	TGTGCCATCAGGCCGGGTACAGCCCCTGGCTACACCTTC
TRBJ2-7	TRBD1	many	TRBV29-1	CSVVTGGSYEQYF	TGCAGCGTGGTGACAGGGGGCTCCTACGAGCAGTACTTC
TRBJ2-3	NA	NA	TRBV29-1	CSFEGGGGTGTQYF	TGCAGCTTCGAGGGGGGCGGGGGCACAGGTACGCAGTATTTT
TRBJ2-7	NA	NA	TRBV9	CASSGGRATYEQYF	TGTGCCAGCAGCGGGGGACGGGCCACCTACGAGCAGTACTTC
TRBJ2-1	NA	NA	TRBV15	CATSRDLLLGYNEQFF	TGTGCCACCAGCAGAGATTTGCTCCTGGGTTACAATGAGCAGTTCTTC
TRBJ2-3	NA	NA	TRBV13	CASSSRRVSTDTQYF	TGTGCCAGCAGCTCCCGTCGGGTTAGCACAGATACGCAGTATTTT
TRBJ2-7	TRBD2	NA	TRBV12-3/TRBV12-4	CASSSAQTSGGYEQYF	TGTGCCAGCAGTTCTGCCCAGACTAGCGGGGGGTACGAGCAGTACTTC
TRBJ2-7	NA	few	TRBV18	CASSPGRFSYEQYF	TGTGCCAGCTCACCCGGCAGGTTCTCCTACGAGCAGTACTTC
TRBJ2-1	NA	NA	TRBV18	CASSLEQTWSYNEQFF	TGTGCCAGCTCACTTGAACAGACATGGAGCTACAATGAGCAGTTCTTC
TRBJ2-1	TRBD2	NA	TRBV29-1	CSIEYSGYYNEQFF	TGCAGCATTGAATATAGCGGGTATTACAATGAGCAGTTCTTC
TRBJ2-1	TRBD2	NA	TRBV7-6	CASSLAPFLSGRDYNEQFF	TGTGCCAGCAGCTTAGCCCCCTTCCTTAGCGGGAGGGACTACAATGAGCAGTTCTTC
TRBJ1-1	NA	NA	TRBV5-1	CASSEFGGRAEAFF	TGCGCCAGCAGCGAGTTCGGGGGTCGAGCTGAAGCTTTCTTT
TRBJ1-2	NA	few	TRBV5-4	CASSLGTLNYGYTF	TGTGCCAGCAGCTTGGGGACACTGAACTATGGCTACACCTTC
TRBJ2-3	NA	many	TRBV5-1	CASSHPGTQTIITDTQYF	TGCGCCAGCAGCCACCCCGGGACACAGACGATTATCACAGATACGCAGTATTTT